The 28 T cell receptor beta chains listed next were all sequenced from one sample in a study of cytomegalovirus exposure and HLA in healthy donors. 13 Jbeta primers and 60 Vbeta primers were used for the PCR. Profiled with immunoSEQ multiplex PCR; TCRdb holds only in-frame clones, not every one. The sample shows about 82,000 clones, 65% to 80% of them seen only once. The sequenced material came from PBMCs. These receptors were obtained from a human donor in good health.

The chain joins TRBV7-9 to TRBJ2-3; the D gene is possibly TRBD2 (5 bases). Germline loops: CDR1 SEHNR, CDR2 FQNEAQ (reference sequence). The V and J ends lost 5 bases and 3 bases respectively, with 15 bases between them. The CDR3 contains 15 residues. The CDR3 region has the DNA TGTGCCAGCAGCCAGCTAGCTAAGGAGACAGATACGCAGTATTTT. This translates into CASSQLAKETDTQYF. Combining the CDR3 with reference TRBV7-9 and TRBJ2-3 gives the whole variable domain DTGVSQNPRHKITKRGQNVTFRCDPISEHNRLYWYRQTLGQGPEFLTYFQNEAQLEKSRLLSDRFSAERPKGSFSTLEIQRTEQGDSAMYLCASSQLAKETDTQYFGPGTRLTVL.

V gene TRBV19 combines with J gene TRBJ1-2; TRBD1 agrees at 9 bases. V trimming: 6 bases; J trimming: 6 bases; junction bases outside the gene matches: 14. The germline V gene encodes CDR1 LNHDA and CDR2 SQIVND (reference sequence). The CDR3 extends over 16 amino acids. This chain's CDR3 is CASRTSRDRAHDGYTF. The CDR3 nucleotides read TGTGCCAGTAGAACGAGCCGGGACAGGGCCCACGATGGCTACACCTTC.

CDR3 amino acids: CASGRDYSYNEQFF. The CDR3 region has the DNA TGCGCCAGCGGGCGGGACTACTCCTACAATGAGCAGTTCTTC. This chain links TRBV10-2 with TRBJ2-1, with 7 bases matching TRBD2. The CDR3 is made up of 14 amino acids. Germline V gives CDR1 WSHSY, CDR2 SAAADI. Losses at the gene ends were 8 bases for V and 0 bases for J; bases not matched to a gene: 4.

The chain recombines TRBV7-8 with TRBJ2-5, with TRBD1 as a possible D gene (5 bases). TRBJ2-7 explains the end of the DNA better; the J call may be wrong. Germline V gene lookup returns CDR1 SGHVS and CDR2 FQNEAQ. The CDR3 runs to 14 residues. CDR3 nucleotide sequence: TGTGCCAGCCGGACGTCAGGGAATTCGTACGAGCAGTACTTC. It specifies CASRTSGNSYEQYF.

CDR3: CASSIVRGEQFF. For the CDR3, the DNA is TGTGCCAGTAGTATCGTCCGGGGTGAGCAGTTCTTC. The V and J genes are TRBV19 and TRBJ2-1; the D gene is possibly TRBD2 (5 bases). This CDR3 is built from 12 residues. Between the trimmed V and J ends, which lost 3 bases and 9 bases, there was a span of 9 bases. Germline CDR1 is LNHDA and CDR2 is SQIVND (reference sequence).

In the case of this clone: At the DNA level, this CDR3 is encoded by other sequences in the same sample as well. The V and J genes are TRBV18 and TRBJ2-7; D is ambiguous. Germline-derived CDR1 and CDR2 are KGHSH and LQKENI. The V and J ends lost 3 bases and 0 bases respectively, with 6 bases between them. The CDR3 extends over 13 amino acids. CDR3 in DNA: TGTGCCAGCTCACCTCCCGGCTCCTACGAGCAGTACTTC. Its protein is CASSPPGSYEQYF.

In nucleotides, the CDR3 is TGTGCCAGCAGAACAAAGAACCAAGAGACCCAGTACTTC. This codes for CASRTKNQETQYF. The chain uses TRBV6-1 and TRBJ2-5, with D unresolved. V dropped 6 bases and J dropped 0 bases, with 8 bases sitting between them. Germline CDR1 is MNHNS and CDR2 is SASEGT. The CDR3 totals 13 residues.

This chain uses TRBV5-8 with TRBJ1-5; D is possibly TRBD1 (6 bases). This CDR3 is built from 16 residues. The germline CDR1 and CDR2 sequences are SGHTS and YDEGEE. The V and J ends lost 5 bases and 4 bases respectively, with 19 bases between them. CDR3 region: CASSSTPGTHNQPQHF. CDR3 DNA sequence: TGTGCCAGCAGTTCAACTCCCGGGACACATAATCAGCCCCAGCATTTT.

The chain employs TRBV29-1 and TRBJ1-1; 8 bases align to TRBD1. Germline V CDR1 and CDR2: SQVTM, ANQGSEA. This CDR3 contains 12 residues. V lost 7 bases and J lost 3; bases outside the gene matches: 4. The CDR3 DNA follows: TGCAGCGGCAACAGGGGGGACACTGAAGCTTTCTTT. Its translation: CSGNRGDTEAFF.

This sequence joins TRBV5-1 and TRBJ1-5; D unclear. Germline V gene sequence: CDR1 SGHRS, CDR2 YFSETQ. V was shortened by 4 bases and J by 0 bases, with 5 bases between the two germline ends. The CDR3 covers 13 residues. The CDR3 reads CASSLNSNQPQHF. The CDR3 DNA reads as TGCGCCAGCAGCCTAAATAGCAATCAGCCCCAGCATTTT.

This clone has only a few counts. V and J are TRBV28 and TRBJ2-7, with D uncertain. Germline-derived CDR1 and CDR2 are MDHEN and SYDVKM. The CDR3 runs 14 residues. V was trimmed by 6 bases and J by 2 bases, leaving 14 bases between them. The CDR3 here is CASRPNTYPYEQYF. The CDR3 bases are TGTGCCAGCAGACCCAACACGTACCCCTACGAGCAGTACTTC.

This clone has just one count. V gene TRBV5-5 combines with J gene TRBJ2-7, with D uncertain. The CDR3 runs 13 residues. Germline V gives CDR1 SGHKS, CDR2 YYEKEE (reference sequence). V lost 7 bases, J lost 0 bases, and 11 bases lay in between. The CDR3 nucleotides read TGTGCCAGCGGGCCACCCCTCTCCTACGAGCAGTACTTC. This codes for CASGPPLSYEQYF.

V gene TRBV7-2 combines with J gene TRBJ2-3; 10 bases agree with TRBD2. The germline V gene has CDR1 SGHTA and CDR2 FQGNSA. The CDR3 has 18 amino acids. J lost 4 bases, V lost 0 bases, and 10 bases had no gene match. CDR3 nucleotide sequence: TGTGCCAGCAGCTTAGCGAGCAGCAGCGGGGGGGCGGCAGATACGCAGTATTTT. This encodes CASSLASSSGGAADTQYF.

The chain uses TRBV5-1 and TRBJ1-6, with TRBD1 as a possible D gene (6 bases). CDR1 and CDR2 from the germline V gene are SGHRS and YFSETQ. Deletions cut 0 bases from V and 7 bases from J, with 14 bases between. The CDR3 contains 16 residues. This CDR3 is CASSLASLQGNSPLHF. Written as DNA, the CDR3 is TGCGCCAGCAGCTTGGCTTCTCTCCAGGGGAATTCACCCCTCCACTTT.

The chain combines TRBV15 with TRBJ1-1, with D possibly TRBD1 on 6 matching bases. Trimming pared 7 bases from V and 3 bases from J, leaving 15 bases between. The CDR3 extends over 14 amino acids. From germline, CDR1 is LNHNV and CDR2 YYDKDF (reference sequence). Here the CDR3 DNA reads TGTGCCACCACCAGGGGAGGGGCGGACACTGAAGCTTTCTTT. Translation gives CATTRGGADTEAFF.

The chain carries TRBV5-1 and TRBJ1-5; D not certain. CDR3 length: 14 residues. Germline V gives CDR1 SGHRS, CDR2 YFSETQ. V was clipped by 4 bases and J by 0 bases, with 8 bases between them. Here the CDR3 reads CASSVAGSNQPQHF. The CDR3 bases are TGCGCCAGCAGCGTGGCAGGTAGCAATCAGCCCCAGCATTTT.

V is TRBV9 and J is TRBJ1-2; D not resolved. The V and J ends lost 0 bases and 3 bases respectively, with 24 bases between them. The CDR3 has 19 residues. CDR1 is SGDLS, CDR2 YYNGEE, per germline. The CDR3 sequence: CASSVEEGAVEAAHYGYTF. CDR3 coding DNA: TGTGCCAGCAGCGTAGAAGAGGGCGCGGTTGAGGCTGCTCACTATGGCTACACCTTC. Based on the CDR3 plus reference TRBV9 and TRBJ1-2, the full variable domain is DSGVTQTPKHLITATGQRVTLRCSPRSGDLSVYWYQQSLDQGLQFLIQYYNGEERAKGNILERFSAQQFPDLHSELNLSSLELGDSALYFCASSVEEGAVEAAHYGYTFGSGTRLTVV.

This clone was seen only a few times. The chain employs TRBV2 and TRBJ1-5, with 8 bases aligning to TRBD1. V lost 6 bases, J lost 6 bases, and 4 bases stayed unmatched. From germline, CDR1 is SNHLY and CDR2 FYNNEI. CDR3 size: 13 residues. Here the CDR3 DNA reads TGTGCCAGCAGGCAGGGGGCGACTCAGCCCCAGCATTTT. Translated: CASRQGATQPQHF.

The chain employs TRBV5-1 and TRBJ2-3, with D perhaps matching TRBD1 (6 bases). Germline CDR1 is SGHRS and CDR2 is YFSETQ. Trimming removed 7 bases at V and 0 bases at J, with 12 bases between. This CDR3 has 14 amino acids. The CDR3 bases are TGCGCCAGCCTAAGAGGGGGAAGCACAGATACGCAGTATTTT. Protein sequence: CASLRGGSTDTQYF.

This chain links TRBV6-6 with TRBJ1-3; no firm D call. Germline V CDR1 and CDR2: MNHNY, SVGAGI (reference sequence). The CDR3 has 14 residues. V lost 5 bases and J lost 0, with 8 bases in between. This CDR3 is CASSTESSGNTIYF. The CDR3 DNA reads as TGTGCCAGCAGTACAGAGAGCTCTGGAAACACCATATATTTT.

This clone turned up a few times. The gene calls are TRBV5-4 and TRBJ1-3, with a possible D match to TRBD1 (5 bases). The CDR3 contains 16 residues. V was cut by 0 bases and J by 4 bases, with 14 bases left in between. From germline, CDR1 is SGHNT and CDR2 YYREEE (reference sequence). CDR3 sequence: CASSLAAGIGGNTIYF. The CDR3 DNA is TGTGCCAGCAGCTTGGCCGCAGGGATTGGAGGAAACACCATATATTTT.

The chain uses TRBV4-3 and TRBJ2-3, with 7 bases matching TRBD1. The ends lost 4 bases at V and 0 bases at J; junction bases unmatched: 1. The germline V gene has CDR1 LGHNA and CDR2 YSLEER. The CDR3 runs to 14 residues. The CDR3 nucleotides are TGCGCCAGCAGCCTACAGGGGAGCACAGATACGCAGTATTTT. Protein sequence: CASSLQGSTDTQYF.

The CDR3 region is CASSPSEGALNTEAFF. The CDR3 DNA is TGTGCCAGCAGCCCGTCCGAGGGGGCACTCAACACTGAAGCTTTCTTT. This chain connects TRBV7-8 to TRBJ1-1; 7 bases align to TRBD1. Germline-derived CDR1 and CDR2 are SGHVS and FQNEAQ. The CDR3 loop spans 16 amino acids. The ends lost 5 bases at V and 2 bases at J; junction bases unmatched: 11. Looking up the rest from reference TRBV7-8 and TRBJ1-1 gives the full variable domain: GAGVSQSPRYKVAKRGQDVALRCDPISGHVSLFWYQQALGQGPEFLTYFQNEAQLDKSGLPSDRFFAERPEGSVSTLKIQRTQQEDSAVYLCASSPSEGALNTEAFFGQGTRLTVV.

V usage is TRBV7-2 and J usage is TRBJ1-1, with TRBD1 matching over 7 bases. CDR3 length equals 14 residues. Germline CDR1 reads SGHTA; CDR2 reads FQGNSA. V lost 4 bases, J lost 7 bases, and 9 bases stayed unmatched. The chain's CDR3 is CASSSVGGADEAFF. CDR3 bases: TGTGCCAGCAGCTCAGTAGGGGGCGCGGATGAAGCTTTCTTT.

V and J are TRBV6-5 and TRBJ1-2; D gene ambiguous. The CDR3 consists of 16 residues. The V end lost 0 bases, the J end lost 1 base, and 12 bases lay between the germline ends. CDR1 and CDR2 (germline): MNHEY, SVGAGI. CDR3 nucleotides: TGTGCCAGCAGTTACTCGACTGCTTCTATTAACTATGGCTACACCTTC. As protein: CASSYSTASINYGYTF.

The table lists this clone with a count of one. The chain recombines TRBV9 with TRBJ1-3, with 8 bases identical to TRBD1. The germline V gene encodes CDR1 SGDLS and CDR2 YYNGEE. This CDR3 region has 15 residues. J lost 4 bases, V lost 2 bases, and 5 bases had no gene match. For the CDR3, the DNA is TGTGCCAGCAGCGTGCAGGGGGCGAGGGGAAACACCATATATTTT. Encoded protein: CASSVQGARGNTIYF.

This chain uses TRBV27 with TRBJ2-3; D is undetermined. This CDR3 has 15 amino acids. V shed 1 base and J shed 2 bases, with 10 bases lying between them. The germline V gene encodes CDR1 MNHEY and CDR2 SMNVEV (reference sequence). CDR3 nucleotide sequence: TGTGCCAGCAGTTTATATTACACAACCACAGATACGCAGTATTTT. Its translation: CASSLYYTTTDTQYF.

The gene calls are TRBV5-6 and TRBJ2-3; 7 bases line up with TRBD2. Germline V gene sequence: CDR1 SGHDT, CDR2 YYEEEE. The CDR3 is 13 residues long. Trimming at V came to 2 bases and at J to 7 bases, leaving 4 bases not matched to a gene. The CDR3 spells CASSFLAVHTQYF. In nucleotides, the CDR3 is TGTGCCAGCAGCTTCCTAGCGGTACATACGCAGTATTTT.